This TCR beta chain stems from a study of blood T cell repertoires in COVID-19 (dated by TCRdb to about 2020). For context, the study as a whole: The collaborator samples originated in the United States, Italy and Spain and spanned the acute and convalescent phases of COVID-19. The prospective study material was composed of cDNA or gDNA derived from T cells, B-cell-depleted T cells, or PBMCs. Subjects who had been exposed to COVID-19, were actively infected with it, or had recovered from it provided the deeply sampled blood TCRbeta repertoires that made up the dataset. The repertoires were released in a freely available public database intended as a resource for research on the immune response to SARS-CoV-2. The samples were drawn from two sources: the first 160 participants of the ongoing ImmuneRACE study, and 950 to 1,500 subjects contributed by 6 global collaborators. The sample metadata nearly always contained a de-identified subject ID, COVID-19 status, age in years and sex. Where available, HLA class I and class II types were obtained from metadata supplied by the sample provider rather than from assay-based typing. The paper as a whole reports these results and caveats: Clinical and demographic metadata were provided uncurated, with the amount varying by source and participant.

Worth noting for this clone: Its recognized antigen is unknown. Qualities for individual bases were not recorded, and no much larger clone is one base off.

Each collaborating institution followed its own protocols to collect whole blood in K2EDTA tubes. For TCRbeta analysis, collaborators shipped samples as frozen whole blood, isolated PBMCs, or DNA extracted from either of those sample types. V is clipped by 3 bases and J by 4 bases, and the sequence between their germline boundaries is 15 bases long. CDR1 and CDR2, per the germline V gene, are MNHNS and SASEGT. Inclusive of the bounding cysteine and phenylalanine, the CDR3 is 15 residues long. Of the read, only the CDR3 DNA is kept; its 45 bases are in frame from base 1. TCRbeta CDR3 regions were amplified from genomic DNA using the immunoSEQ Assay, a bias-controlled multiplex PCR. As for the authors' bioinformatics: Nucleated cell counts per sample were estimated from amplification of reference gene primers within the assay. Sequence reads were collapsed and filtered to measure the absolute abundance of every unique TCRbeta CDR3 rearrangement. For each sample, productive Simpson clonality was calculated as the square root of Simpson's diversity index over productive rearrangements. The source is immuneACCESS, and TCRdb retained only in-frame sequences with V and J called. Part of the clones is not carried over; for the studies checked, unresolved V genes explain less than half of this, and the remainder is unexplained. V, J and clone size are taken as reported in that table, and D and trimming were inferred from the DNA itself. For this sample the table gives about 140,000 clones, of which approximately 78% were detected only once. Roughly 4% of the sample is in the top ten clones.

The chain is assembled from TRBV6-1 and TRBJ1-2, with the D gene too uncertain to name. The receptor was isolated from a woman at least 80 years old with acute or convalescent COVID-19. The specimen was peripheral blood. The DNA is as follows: TGTGCCAGCAGTGACCGGGGTGCGTTCGGCTATGGCTACACCTTC. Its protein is CASSDRGAFGYGYTF.